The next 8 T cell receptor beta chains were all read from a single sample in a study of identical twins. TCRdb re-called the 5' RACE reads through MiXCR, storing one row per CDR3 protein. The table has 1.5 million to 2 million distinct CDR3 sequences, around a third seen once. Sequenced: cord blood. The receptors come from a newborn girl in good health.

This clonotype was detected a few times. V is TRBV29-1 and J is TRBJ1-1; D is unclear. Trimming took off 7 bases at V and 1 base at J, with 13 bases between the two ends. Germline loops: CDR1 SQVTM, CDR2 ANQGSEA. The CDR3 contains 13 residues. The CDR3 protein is CSAPSWKNTEAFF. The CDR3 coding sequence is TGCAGCGCTCCTTCGTGGAAGAACACTGAAGCTTTCTTT.

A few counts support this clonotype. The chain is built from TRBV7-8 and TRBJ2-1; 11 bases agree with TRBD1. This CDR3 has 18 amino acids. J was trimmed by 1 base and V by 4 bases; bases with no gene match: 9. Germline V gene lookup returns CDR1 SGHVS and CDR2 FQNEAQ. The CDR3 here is CASSSRTGGLLSYNEQFF. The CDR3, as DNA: TGTGCCAGCAGCTCTCGGACAGGGGGCCTTCTTTCCTACAATGAGCAGTTCTTC.

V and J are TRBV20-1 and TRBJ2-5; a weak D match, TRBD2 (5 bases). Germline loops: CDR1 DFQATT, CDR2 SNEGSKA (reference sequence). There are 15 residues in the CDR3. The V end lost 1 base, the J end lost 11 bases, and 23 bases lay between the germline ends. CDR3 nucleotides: TGCAGTGCTAGAGCAGCTAGCACACTTTACAATGAGCAGTACTTC. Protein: CSARAASTLYNEQYF.

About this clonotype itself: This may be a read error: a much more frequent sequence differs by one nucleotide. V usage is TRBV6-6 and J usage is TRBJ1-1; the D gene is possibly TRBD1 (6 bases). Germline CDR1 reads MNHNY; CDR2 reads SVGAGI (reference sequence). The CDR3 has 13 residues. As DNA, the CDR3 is TGTGCCAGCAGCCCCTCGGGGGACACTGTAGCTTTCTTT. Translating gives CASSPSGDTVAFF.

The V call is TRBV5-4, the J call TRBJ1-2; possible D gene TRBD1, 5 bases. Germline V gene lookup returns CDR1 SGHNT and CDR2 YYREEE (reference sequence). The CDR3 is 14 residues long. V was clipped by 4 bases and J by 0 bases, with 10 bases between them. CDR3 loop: CASSARDPNYGYTF. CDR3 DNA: TGTGCCAGCAGCGCCAGGGATCCTAACTATGGCTACACCTTC. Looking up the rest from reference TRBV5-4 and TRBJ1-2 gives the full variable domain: ETGVTQSPTHLIKTRGQQVTLRCSSQSGHNTVSWYQQALGQGPQFIFQYYREEENGRGNFPPRFSGLQFPNYSSELNVNALELDDSALYLCASSARDPNYGYTFGSGTRLTVV.

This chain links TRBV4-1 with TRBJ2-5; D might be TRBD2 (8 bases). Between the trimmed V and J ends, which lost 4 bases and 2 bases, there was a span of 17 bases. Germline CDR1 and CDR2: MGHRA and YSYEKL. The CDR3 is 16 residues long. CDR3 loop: CASSLGAGGQQETQYF. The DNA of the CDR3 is TGCGCCAGCAGCCTAGGGGCGGGGGGACAGCAAGAGACCCAGTACTTC.

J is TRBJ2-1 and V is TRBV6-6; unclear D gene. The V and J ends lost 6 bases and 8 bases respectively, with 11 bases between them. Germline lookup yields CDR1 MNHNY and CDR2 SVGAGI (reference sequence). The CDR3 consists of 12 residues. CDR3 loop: CASSPAWDEQFF. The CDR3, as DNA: TGTGCCAGCAGCCCAGCCTGGGATGAGCAGTTCTTC.

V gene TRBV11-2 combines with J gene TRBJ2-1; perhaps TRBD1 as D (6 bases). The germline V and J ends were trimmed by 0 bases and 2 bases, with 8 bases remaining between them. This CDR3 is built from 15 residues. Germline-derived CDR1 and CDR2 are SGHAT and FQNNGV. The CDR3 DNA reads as TGTGCCAGCAGCTTAGAAGACAGGACCTACAATGAGCAGTTCTTC. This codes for CASSLEDRTYNEQFF.